The sequence of this T cell receptor (beta chain) was determined in a study of blood T cell repertoires in COVID-19. Overall study: The origin of the acute and convalescent COVID-19 samples was the United States, Italy and Spain. Nucleic acid was either cDNA or gDNA, and it came from T cells, B-cell-depleted T cells, or PBMCs.

In the study's own analysis: By means of reference gene primer amplification, nucleated cell counts were estimated. Some clones are missing from TCRdb's copy, which holds only in-frame ones; the method was immunoSEQ multiplex PCR. The V and J calls and clone size come from that table; D and trimming were worked out from the DNA. The table records roughly 6,600 clones, 89% of them present only once. The sequencing sample was made of peripheral blood. This sequence originates from a human donor in a cohort sampled during active COVID-19. The donor label of this sample is uncertain.

The CDR3 region is CASSLGGQGQGGELFF. The CDR3 DNA follows: TGCGCCAGCAGCTTGGGGGGACAGGGCCAAGGCGGGGAGCTGTTTTTT. This chain links TRBV5-1 with TRBJ2-2, with 9 positions matching TRBD1. This CDR3 comprises 16 residues. The trim removed 0 bases at V and 7 bases at J, leaving 7 bases unmatched. In germline, CDR1 is SGHRS, CDR2 YFSETQ.